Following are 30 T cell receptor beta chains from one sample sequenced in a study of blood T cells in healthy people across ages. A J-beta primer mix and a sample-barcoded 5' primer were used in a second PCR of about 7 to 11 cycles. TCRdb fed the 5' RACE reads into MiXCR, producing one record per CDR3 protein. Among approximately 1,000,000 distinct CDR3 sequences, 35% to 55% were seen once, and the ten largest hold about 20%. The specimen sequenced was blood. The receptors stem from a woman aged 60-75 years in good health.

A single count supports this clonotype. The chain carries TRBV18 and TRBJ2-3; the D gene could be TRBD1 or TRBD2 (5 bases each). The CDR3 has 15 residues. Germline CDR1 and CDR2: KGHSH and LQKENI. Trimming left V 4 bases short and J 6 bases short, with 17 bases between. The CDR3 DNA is TGTGCCAGCTCACGGATTACAGGTGGCGGGGATACGCAGTATTTT. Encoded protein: CASSRITGGGDTQYF.

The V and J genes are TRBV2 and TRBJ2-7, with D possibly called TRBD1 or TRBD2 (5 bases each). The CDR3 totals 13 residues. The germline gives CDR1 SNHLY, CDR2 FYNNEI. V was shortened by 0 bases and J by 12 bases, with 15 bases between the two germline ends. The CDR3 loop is CASSEAGDGEGYF. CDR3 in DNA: TGTGCCAGCAGTGAAGCGGGGGACGGAGAAGGGTACTTC.

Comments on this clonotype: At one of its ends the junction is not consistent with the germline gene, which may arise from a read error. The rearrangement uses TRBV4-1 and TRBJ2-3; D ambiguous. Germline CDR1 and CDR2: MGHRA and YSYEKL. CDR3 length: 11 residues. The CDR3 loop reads CAGSQEDTQYF. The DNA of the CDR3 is TGCGCCGGCAGCCAGGAAGATACGCAGTATTTT.

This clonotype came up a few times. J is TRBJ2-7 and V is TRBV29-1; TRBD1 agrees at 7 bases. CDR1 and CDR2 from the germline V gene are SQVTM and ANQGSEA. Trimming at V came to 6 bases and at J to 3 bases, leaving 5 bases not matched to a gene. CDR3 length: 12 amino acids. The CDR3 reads CSVGGDGYEQYF. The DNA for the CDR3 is TGCAGCGTAGGGGGCGATGGCTACGAGCAGTACTTC.

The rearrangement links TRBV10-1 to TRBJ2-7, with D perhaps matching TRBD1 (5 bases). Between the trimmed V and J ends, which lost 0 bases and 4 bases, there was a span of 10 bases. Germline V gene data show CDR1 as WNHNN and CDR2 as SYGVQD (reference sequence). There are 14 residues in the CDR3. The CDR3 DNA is TGCGCCAGCAGTGAGTCGACAGCTAAATACGAGCAGTACTTC. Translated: CASSESTAKYEQYF.

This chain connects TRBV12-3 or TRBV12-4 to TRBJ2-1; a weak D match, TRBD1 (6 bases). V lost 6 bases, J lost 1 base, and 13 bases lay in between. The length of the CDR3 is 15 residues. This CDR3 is CASRNTGSSYNEQFF. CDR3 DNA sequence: TGTGCCAGCAGAAACACAGGGTCTTCCTACAATGAGCAGTTCTTC.

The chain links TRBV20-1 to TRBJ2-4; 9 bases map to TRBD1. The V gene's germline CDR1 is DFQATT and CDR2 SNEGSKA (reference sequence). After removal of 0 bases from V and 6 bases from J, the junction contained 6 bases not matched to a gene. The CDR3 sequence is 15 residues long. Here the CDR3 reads CSAREAGTGRNIQYF. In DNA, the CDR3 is TGCAGTGCTAGAGAGGCCGGGACAGGGAGAAACATTCAGTACTTC.

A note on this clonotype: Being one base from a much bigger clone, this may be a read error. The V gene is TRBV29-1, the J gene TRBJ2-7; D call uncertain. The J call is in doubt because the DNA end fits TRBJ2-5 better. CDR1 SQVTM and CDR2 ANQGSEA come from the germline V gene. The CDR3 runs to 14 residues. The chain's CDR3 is CSVLRTGRHETQYF. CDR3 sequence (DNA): TGCAGCGTCCTCAGGACGGGCCGTCATGAGACCCAGTACTTC.

The DNA for the CDR3 is TGCGCCAGCAGCTTGGGAACACGCAATGAGCAGTACTTC. Protein: CASSLGTRNEQYF. The chain links TRBV5-1 to TRBJ2-7; the D is unclear. The germline gives CDR1 SGHRS, CDR2 YFSETQ. The CDR3 spans 13 residues. The V end was cut by 0 bases, the J end by 7 bases, with 11 bases between.

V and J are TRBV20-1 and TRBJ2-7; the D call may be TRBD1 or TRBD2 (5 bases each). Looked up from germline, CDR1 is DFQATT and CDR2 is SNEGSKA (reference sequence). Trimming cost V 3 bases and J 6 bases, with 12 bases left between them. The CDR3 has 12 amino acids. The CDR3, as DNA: TGCAGTGCTAGCCCGGGACCTCGCGAGCAGTACTTC. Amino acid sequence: CSASPGPREQYF.

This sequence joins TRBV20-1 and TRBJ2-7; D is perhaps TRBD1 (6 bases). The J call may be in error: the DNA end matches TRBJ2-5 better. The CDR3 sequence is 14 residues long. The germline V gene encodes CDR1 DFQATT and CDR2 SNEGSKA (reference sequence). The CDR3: CSARGDTVVGTQYF. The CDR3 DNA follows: TGCAGTGCTAGGGGGGACACCGTCGTTGGGACCCAGTACTTC.

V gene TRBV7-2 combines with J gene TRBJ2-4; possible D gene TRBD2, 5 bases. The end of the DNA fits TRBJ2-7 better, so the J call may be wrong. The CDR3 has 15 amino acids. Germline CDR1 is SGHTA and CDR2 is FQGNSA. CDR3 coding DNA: TGTGCCAGCAGCACCCACACTAGTTACCTGCGCGAGCAGTACTTC. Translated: CASSTHTSYLREQYF.

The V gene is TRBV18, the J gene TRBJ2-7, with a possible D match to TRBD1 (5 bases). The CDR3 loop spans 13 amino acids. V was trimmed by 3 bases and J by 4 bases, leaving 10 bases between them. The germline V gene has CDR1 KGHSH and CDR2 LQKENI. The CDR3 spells CASSPSREYEQYF. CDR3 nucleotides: TGTGCCAGCTCACCGTCCAGGGAATACGAGCAGTACTTC.

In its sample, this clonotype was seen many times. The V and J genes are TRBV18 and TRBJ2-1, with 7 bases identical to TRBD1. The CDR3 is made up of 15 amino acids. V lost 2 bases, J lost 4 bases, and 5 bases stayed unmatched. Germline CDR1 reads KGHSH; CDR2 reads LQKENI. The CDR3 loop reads CASSPTGANYNEQFF. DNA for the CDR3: TGTGCCAGCTCACCAACAGGGGCAAATTACAATGAGCAGTTCTTC.

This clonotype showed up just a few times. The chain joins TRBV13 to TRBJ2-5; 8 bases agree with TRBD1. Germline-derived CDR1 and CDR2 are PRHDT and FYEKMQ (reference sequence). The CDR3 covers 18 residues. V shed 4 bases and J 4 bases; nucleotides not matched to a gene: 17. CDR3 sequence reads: CASSSTGQGRGTGETQYF. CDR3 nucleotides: TGTGCCAGCAGCTCAACAGGACAGGGAAGGGGTACGGGAGAGACCCAGTACTTC.

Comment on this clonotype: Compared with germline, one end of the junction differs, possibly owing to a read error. The CDR3 nucleotides are TGTGTCAGCAGTTACTCTCTGGGTTTCAGTGAGCAGTTCTTC. Its translation is CVSSYSLGFSEQFF. This chain connects TRBV6-5 to TRBJ2-1; D not resolved. The CDR3 spans 14 residues. Germline CDR1 MNHEY, CDR2 SVGAGI.

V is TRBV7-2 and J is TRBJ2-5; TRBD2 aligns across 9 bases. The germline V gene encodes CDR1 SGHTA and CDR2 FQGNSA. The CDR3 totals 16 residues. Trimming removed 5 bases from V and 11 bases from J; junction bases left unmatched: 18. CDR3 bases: TGTGCCAGCAGCCCAGACGCGGGAGGGCCCTACAATGAGCAGTACTTC. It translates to CASSPDAGGPYNEQYF. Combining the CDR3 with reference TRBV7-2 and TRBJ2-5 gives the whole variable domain GAGVSQSPSNKVTEKGKDVELRCDPISGHTALYWYRQSLGQGLEFLIYFQGNSAPDKSGLPSDRFSAERTGGSVSTLTIQRTQQEDSAVYLCASSPDAGGPYNEQYFGPGTRLLVL.

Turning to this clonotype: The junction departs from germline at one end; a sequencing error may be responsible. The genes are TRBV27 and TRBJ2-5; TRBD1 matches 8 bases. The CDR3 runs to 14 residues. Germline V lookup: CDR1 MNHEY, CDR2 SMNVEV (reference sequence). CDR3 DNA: TGTGCCACCAGTTTAGACAGGGGCCAAGAGACCCAGTACTTC. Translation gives CATSLDRGQETQYF.

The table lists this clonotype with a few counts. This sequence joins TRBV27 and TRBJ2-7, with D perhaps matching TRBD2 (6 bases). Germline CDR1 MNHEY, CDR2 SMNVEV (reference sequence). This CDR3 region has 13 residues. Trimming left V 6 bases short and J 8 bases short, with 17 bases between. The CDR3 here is CASRNRDSGQQYF. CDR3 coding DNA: TGTGCCAGCAGAAACCGGGACTCAGGCCAGCAGTACTTC.

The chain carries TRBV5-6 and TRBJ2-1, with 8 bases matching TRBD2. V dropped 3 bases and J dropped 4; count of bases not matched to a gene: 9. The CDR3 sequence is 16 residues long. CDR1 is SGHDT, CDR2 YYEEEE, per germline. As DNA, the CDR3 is TGTGCCAGCAGCTCCTATGGGACTAGTATATACAATGAGCAGTTCTTC. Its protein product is CASSSYGTSIYNEQFF.

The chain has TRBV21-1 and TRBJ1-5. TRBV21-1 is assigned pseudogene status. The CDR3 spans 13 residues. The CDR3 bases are TGTGCCAGCAGCCAAGGGGGTGGCTTGCCCCAGCATTTT. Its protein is CASSQGGGLPQHF.

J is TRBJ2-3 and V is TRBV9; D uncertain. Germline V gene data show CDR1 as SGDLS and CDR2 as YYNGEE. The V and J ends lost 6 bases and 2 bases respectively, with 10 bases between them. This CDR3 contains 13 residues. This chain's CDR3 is CASNVRPTDTQYF. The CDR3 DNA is TGTGCCAGCAACGTTAGGCCCACAGATACGCAGTATTTT.

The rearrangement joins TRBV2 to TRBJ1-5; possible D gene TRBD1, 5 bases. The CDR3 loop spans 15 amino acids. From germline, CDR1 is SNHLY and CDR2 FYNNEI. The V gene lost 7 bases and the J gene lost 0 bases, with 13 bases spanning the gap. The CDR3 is CASIPGRNSNQPQHF. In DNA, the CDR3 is TGTGCCAGCATTCCGGGACGGAATAGCAATCAGCCCCAGCATTTT.

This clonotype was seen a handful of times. The CDR3 DNA sequence: TGTGCCAGCAGCCACCGGGGGCAGGGCATGGAGTTCTTC. The encoded protein is CASSHRGQGMEFF. The chain couples TRBV7-2 to TRBJ2-1; D possibly uses TRBD1 or TRBD2 (6 bases each). The germline V and J ends were trimmed by 5 bases and 14 bases, with 19 bases remaining between them. Germline V lookup: CDR1 SGHTA, CDR2 FQGNSA. This CDR3 contains 13 residues.

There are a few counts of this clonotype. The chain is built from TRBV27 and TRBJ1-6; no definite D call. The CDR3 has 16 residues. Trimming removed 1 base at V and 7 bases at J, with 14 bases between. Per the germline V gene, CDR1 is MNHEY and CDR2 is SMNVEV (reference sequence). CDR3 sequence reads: CASSLFEGVGNSPLHF. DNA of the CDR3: TGTGCCAGCAGTTTATTTGAGGGTGTGGGGAATTCACCCCTCCACTTT.

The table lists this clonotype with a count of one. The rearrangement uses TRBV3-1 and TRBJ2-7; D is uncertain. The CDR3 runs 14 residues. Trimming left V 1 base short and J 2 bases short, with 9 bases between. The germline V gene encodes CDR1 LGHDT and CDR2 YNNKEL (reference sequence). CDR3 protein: CASSQAEGPYEQYF. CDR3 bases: TGTGCCAGCAGCCAAGCGGAAGGACCCTACGAGCAGTACTTC.

The CDR3 is CASSFAGRVFYEQYF. The CDR3 DNA follows: TGTGCCAGCAGCTTTGCTGGACGGGTTTTTTACGAGCAGTACTTC. The chain has TRBV7-9 and TRBJ2-7; unclear D gene. In germline, CDR1 is SEHNR, CDR2 FQNEAQ (reference sequence). CDR3 length: 15 residues. Trimming pared 3 bases from V and 4 bases from J, leaving 16 bases between.

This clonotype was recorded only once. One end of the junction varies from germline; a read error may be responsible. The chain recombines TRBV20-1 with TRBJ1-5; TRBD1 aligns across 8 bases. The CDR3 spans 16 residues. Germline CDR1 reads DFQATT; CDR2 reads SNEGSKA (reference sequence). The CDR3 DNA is TGCAGTGCTAGAGATTCACGACAGGGGCAAAATCGGCCCCAGCATTTT. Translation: CSARDSRQGQNRPQHF.

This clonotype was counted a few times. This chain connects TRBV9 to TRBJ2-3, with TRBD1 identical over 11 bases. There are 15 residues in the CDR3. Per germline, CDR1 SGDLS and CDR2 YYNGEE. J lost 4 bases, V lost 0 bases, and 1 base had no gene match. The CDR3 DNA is TGTGCCAGCAGCGTAGTGGGACAGGGGGCAGATACGCAGTATTTT. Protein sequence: CASSVVGQGADTQYF.

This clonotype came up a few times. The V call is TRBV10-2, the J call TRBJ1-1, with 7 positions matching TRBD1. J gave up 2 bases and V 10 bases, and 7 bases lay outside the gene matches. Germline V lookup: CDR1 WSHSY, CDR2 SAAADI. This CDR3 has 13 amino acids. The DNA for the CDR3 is TGCGCCACCGCAGGGGGGCTCAACACTGAAGCTTTCTTT. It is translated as CATAGGLNTEAFF.